This T cell receptor (beta chain) was identified in a study of siplizumab effects on memory and regulatory T cells. The method was immunoSEQ multiplex PCR; TCRdb's version includes in-frame clones alone and lacks a portion of them. The table shows 90,000 to 140,000 clones, with under 95% occurring only once. The CDR3 covers 15 residues. Per germline, CDR1 ENHRY and CDR2 SYGVKD. The V and J ends lost 6 bases and 0 bases, in that order; junction bases with no gene match: 3. This clone occurred a few times. Its antigen remains unknown. Study-level results: Solely a minor proportion of alloreactive clones could be assigned to unstimulated subsets. Memory cells that were CD4+ and unstimulated gave rise to alloreactive sequences, which siplizumab significantly reduced. Proliferating Tregs from siplizumab cultures lacked functional confirmation of suppression.

This clonotype was sampled from a human donor in good health. The sample taken for sequencing was CD4+ T cells sorted from blood. The J gene is TRBJ1-3, the V gene TRBV10-3, with 9 nucleotides matching TRBD1. CDR3 sequence (DNA): TGTGCCATCAGACGGGACAGGGACTCTGGAAACACCATATATTTT. Translation: CAIRRDRDSGNTIYF.